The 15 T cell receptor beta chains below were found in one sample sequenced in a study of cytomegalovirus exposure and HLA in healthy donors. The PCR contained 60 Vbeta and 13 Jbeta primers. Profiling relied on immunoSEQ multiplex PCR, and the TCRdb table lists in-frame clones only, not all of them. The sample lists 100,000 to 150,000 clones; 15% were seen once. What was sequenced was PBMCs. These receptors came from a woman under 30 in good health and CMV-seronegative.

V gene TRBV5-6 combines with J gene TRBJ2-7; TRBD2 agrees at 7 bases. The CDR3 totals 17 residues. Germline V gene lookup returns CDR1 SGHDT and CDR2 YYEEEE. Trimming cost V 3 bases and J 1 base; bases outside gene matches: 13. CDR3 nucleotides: TGTGCCAGCAGCTCGGTTCAAGGGTCGGGGGGTTCCTACGAGCAGTACTTC. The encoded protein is CASSSVQGSGGSYEQYF.

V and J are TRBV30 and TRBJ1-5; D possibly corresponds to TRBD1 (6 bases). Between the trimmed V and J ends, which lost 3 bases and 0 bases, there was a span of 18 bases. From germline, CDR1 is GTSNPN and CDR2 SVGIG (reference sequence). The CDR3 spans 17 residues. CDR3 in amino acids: CAWSRDKGPYSNQPQHF. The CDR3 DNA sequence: TGTGCCTGGAGCCGGGACAAGGGACCATATAGCAATCAGCCCCAGCATTTT. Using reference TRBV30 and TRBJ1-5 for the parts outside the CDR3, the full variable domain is SQTIHQWPATLVQPVGSPLSLECTVEGTSNPNLYWYRQAAGRGLQLLFYSVGIGQISSEVPQNLSASRPQDRQFILSSKKLLLSDSGFYLCAWSRDKGPYSNQPQHFGDGTRLSIL.

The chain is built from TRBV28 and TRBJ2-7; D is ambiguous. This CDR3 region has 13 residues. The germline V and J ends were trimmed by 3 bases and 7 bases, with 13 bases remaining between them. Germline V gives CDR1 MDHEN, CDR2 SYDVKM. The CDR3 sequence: CASSLGRFGEQYF. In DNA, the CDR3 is TGTGCCAGCAGTTTGGGCAGATTTGGAGAGCAGTACTTC.

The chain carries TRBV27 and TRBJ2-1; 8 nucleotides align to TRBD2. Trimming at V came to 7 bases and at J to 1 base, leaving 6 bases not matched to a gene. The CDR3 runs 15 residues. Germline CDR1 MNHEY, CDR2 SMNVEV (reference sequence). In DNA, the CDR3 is TGTGCCAGCAAAACAGCGGGGGTTTCCTACAATGAGCAGTTCTTC. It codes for CASKTAGVSYNEQFF.

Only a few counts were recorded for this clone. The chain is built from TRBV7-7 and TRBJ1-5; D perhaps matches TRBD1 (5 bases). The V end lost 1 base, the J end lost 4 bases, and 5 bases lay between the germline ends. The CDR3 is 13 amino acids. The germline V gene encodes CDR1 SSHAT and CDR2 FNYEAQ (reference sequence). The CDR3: CASSLGTNQPQHF. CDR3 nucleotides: TGTGCCAGCAGCTTAGGGACAAATCAGCCCCAGCATTTT.

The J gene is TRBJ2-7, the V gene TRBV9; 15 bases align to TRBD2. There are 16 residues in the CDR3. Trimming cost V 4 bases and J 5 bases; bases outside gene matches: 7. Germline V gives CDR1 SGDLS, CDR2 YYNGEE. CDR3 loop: CASSPGLAGGRNEQYF. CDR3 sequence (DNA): TGTGCCAGCAGCCCGGGACTAGCGGGGGGTCGGAACGAGCAGTACTTC.

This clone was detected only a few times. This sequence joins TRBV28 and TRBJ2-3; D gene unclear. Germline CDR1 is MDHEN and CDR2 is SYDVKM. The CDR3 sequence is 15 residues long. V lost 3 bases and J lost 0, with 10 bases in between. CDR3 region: CASSLTQTSTDTQYF. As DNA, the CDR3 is TGTGCCAGCAGTTTGACACAAACTAGCACAGATACGCAGTATTTT.

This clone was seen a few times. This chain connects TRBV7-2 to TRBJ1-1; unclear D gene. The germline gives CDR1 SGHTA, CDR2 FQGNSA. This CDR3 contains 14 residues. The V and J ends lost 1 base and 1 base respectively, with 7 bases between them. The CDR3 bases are TGTGCCAGCAGCTTAGAAGGAGAGAACACTGAAGCTTTCTTT. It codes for CASSLEGENTEAFF.

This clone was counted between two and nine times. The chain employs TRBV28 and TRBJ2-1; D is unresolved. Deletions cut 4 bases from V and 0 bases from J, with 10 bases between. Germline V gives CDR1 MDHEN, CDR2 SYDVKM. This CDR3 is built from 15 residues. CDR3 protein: CASSSPESSYNEQFF. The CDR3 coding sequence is TGTGCCAGCAGTTCCCCGGAGAGCTCCTACAATGAGCAGTTCTTC.

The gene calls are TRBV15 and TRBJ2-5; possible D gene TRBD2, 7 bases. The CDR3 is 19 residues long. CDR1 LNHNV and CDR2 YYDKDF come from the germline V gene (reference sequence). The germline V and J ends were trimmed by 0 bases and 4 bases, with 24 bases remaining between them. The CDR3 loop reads CATSRDSMAGVVGAETQYF. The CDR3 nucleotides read TGTGCCACCAGCAGAGATTCCATGGCGGGGGTCGTGGGGGCAGAGACCCAGTACTTC.

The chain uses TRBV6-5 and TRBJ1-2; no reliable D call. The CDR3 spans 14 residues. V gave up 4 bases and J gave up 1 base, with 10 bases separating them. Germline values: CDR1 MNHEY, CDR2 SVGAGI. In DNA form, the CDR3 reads TGTGCCAGCAGTTTTTCACATCGTAACTATGGCTACACCTTC. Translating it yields CASSFSHRNYGYTF.

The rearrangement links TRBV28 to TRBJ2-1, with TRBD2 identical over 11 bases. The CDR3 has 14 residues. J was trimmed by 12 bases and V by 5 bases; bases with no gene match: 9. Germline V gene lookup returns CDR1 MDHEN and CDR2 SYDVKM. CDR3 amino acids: CASSPGLAGSWQFF. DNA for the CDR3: TGTGCCAGCAGTCCCGGACTAGCGGGTTCTTGGCAGTTCTTC.

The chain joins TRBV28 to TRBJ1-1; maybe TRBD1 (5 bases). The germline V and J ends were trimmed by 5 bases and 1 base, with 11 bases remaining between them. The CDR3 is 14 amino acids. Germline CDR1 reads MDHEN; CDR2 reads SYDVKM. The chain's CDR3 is CASSRVGGNTEAFF. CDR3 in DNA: TGTGCCAGCAGTCGCGTGGGGGGGAACACTGAAGCTTTCTTT.

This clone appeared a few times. The CDR3 reads CASSVDSDKNTEAFF. The CDR3 DNA sequence: TGTGCCAGTAGTGTCGACAGCGACAAGAACACTGAAGCTTTCTTT. The chain employs TRBV19 and TRBJ1-1, with TRBD1 as a possible D gene (5 bases). V lost 5 bases, J lost 1 base, and 14 bases lay in between. This CDR3 is built from 15 residues. CDR1 is LNHDA and CDR2 is SQIVND in the germline V gene (reference sequence).

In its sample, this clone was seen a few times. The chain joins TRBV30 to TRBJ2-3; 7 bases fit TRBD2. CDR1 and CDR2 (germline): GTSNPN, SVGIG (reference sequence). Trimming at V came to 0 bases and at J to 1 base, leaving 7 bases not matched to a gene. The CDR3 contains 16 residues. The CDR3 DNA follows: TGTGCCTGGAGTGTAGCCCTAGCGGCTCGCACAGATACGCAGTATTTT. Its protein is CAWSVALAARTDTQYF.